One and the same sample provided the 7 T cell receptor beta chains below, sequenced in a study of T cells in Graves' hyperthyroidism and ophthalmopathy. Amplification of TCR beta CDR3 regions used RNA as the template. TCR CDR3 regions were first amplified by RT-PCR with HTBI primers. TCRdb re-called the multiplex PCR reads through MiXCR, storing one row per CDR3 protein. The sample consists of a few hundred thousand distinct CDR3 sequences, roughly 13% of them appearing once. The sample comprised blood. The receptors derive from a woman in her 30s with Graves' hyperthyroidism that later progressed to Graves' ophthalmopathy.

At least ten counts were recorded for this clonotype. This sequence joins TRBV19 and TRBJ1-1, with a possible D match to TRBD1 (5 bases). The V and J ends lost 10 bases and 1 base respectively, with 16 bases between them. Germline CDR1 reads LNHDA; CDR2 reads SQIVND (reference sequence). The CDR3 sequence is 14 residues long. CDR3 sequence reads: CATEGPGPNTEAFF. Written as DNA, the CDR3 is TGTGCCACGGAGGGACCCGGACCGAACACTGAAGCTTTCTTT.

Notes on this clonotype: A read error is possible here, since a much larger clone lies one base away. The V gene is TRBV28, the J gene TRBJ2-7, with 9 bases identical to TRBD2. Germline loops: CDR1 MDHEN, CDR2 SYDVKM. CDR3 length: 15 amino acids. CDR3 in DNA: TGTGCCAGCAGTTTCGAAGGACTAGCGTACTACAAGCAGTACTTC. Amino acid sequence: CASSFEGLAYYKQYF.

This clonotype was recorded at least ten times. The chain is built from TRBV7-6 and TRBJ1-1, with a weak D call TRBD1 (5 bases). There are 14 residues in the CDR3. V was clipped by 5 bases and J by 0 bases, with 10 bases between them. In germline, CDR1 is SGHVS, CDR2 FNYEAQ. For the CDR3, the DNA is TGTGCCAGCAGCAAGGGACCCATGAACACTGAAGCTTTCTTT. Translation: CASSKGPMNTEAFF.

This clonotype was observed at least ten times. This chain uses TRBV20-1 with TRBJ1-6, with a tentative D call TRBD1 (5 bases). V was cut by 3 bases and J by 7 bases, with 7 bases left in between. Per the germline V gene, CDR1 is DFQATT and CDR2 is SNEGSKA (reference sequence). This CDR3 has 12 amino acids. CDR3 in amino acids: CSARRQNSPLHF. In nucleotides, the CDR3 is TGCAGTGCTAGGCGACAGAATTCACCCCTCCACTTT.

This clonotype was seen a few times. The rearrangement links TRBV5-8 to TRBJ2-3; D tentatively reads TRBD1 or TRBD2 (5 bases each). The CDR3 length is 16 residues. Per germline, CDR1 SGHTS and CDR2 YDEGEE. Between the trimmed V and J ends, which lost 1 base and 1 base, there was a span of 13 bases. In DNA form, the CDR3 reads TGTGCCAGCAGCTTGAGGGGCGTCGGGGGCACAGATACGCAGTATTTT. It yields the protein CASSLRGVGGTDTQYF.

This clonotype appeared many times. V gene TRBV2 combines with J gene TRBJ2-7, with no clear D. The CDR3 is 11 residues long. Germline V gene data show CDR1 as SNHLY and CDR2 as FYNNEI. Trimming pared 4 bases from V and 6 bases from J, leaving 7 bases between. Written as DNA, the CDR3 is TGTGCCAGCAGTGTGTCCGGCGAGCAGTACTTC. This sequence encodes CASSVSGEQYF.

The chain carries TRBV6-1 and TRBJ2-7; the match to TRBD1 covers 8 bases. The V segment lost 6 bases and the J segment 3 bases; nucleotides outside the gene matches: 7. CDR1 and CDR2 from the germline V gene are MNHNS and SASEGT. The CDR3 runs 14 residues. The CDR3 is CASSGTGNLYEQYF. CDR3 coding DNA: TGTGCCAGCAGCGGGACAGGAAACCTCTACGAGCAGTACTTC.